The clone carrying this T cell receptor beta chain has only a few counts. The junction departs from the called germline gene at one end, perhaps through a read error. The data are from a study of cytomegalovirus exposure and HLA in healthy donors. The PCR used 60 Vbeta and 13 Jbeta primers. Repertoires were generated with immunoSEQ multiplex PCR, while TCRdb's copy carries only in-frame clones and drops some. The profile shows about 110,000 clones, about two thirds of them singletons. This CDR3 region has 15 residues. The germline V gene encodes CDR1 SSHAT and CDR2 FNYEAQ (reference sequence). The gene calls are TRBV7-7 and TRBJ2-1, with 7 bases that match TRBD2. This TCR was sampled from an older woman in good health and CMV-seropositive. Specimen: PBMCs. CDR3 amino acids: CASSPAGTNYNEQFF. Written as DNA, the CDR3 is TGTGCTAGCAGCCCAGCCGGGACTAACTACAATGAGCAGTTCTTC.